This T cell receptor (beta chain) is drawn from a study of CD8+CD57+ T cells in acquired aplastic anemia. CDR3 size: 15 residues. J was trimmed by 4 bases and V by 5 bases; bases with no gene match: 10. Germline V lookup: CDR1 MDHEN, CDR2 SYDVKM. CDR3 and TCR beta VDJ profiling relied on genomic DNA as the template. Each CDR3 protein is one row after TCRdb ran MiXCR on the reads. The sample has about 150,000 distinct CDR3 sequences; just over 50% are singletons. Previously, flow cytometry had revealed CD8+CD57+ cell expansion in the patients chosen for sequencing. At the time of blood sampling, patients had not yet received any therapy. As for this clonotype: The antigen remains unidentified.

Study results and limitations: CD8+ Simpson's diversity showed no significant patient-control difference.

This receptor was taken from a human donor with aplastic anemia. J is TRBJ2-7 and V is TRBV28; 8 nucleotides align to TRBD1. The specimen sequenced was sorted CD4+, CD8+, or CD8+CD57+ T cells (not recorded which) from PBMCs. The CDR3 loop reads CASSATGGFVYEQYF. The CDR3 DNA reads TGTGCCAGCAGTGCCACAGGGGGATTCGTGTACGAGCAGTACTTC. Full variable domain (rest looked up from reference TRBV28 and TRBJ2-7): DVKVTQSSRYLVKRTGEKVFLECVQDMDHENMFWYRQDPGLGLRLIYFSYDVKMKEKGDIPEGYSVSREKKERFSLILESASTNQTSMYLCASSATGGFVYEQYFGPGTRLTVT.